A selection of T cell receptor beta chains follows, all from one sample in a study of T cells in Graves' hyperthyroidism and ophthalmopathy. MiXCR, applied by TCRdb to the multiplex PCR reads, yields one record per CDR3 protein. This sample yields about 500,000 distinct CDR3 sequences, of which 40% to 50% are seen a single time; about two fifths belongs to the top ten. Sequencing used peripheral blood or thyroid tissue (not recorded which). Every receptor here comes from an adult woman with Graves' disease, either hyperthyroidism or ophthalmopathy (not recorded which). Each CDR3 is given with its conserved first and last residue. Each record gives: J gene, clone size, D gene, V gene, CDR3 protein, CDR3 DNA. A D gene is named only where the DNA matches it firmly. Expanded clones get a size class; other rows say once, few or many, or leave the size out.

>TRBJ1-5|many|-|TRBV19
CASSSSWGYGPQHF
TGTGCCAGTAGCTCCTCATGGGGATATGGACCCCAGCATTTT
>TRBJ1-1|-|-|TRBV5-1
CASSRNQGGTEAFF
TGCGCCAGCAGCCGGAATCAGGGAGGCACTGAAGCTTTCTTT
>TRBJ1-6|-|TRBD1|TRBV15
CATSTQGQGNSPLHF
TGTGCCACCAGCACCCAAGGACAGGGCAATTCACCCCTCCACTTT
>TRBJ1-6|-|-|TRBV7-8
CASSLALQGGNSPLHF
TGTGCCAGCAGCTTAGCGCTACAGGGTGGCAATTCACCCCTCCACTTT
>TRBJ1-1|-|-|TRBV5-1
CASSPWTSGNTEAFF
TGCGCCAGCAGCCCATGGACATCTGGGAACACTGAAGCTTTCTTT
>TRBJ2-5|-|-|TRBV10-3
CAITRDSWETQYF
TGTGCCATCACGAGGGATTCTTGGGAGACCCAGTACTTC
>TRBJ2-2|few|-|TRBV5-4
CASRGLSTDTGELFF
TGTGCCAGCAGGGGCCTTAGCACAGACACCGGGGAGCTGTTTTTT
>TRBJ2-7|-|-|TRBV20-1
CSASLFGVHEQYF
TGCAGTGCTAGTCTATTTGGGGTCCACGAGCAGTACTTC
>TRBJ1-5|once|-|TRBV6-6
CASSTRGDGNQPQHF
TGTGCCAGCAGTACCAGGGGAGATGGCAATCAGCCCCAGCATTTT
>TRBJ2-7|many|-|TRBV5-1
CASSPEGGPYEQYF
TGCGCCAGCAGCCCCGAGGGGGGGCCCTACGAGCAGTACTTC
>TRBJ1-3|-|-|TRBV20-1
CSAFPGNTIYF
TGCAGTGCCTTCCCGGGAAACACCATATATTTT
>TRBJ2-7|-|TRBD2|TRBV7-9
CASSSVTSHLEQYF
TGTGCCAGCAGCTCGGTGACTAGCCACCTCGAGCAGTACTTC
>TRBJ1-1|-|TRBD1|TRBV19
CASSSGGALNTEAFF
TGTGCCAGTAGTTCAGGGGGCGCCCTAAACACTGAAGCTTTCTTT
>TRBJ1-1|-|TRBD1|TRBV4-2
CASSQDFGTVNTEAFF
TGTGCCAGCAGCCAAGATTTTGGGACAGTGAACACTGAAGCTTTCTTT
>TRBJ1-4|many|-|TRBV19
CASSIDANGPSRGEKLFF
TGTGCCAGTAGTATAGACGCGAACGGGCCATCTCGAGGGGAAAAACTGTTTTTT
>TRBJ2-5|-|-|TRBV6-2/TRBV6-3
CASSYRAAGETQYF
TGTGCCAGCAGTTACAGGGCCGCCGGGGAGACCCAGTACTTC
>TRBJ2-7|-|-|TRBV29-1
CSVEGGPGEEQYF
TGCAGCGTTGAAGGGGGACCAGGGGAAGAGCAGTACTTC
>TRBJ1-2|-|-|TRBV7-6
CASSLDVTLGYTF
TGTGCCAGCAGCTTAGATGTGACATTAGGCTACACCTTC
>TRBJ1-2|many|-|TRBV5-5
CASSSVGYGYTF
TGTGCCAGCAGCTCCGTTGGCTATGGCTACACCTTC
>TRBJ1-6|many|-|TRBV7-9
CASSLAAQGPLHF
TGTGCCAGCAGCTTAGCCGCGCAGGGGCCCCTCCACTTT